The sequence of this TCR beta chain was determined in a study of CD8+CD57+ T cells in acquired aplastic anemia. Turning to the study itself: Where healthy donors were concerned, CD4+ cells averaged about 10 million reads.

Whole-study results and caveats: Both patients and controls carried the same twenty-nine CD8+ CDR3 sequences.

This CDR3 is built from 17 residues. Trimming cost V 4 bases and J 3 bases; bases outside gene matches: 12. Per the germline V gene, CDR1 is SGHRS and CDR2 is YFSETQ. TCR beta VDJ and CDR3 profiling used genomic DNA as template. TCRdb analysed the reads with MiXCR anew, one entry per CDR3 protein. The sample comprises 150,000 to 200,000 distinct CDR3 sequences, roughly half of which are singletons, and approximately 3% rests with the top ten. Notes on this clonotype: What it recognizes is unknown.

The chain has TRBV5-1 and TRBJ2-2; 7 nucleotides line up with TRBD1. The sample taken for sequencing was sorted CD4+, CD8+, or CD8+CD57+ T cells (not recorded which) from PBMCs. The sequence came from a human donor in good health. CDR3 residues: CASSLPTGAADTGELFF. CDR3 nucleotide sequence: TGCGCCAGCAGCCTCCCCACAGGGGCTGCGGACACCGGGGAGCTGTTTTTT.